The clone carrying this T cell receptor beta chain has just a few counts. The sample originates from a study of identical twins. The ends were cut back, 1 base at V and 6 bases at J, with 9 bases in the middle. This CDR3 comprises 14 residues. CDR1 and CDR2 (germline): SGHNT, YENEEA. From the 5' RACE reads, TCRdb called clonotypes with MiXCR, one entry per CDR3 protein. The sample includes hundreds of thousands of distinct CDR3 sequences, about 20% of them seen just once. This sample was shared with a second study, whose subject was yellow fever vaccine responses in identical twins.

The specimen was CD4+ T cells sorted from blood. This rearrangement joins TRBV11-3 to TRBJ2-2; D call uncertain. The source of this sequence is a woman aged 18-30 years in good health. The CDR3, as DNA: TGTGCCAGCAGCTTAGCGGCTATGGCCGGGGAGCTGTTTTTT. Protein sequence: CASSLAAMAGELFF.